The T cell receptor beta chain described here comes from a study of cytomegalovirus exposure and HLA in healthy donors (TCRdb year 2017). With regard to the full study: An earlier analysis of some 600 of the donors reported about 260 Gb of sequence data and 117 million unique TCR beta sequences obtained from 150 million to 200 million T cells. Besides the first cohort of roughly 660 subjects, a separate validation cohort made up of roughly 130 different subjects was used. Because of strong linkage in the cohort, 5 or 6 DR-DQ haplotypes were treated as single units for association and clustering. The study was designed to test whether signatures of past pathogen exposure could be identified by cataloging public T cell receptors. To predict cytomegalovirus infection status, the study combined high-throughput TCR immunosequencing, statistical association of individual TCRs with disease status, and machine learning. Across some 400 genotyped donors of the cohort, an average of about 240,000 unique TCR beta nucleotide sequences per donor were sequenced, and around 19% of those sequences were non-productive. A later analysis re-examined previously published TCR beta repertoires from about 670 donors and added high-resolution HLA genotyping to investigate patterns of TCR occurrence. In a later genetic analysis, genome-wide SNP genotypes for about 60% of the 666 donors were used, and that subset was treated as a discovery cohort. The study used immunosequencing to profile the T cell repertoires of 600 to 850 subjects and linked those repertoires to cytomegalovirus serostatus. Donor age, sex, ethnicity and CMV serostatus were collected together with the repertoire data. An early release covering about 600 HLA-typed donors comprised approximately 290 gigabases of sequencing data and around 80 million unique TCR sequences. In an earlier analysis of roughly 600 of the donors, high-throughput TCR beta sequencing was used to judge whether each TCR beta V gene segment behaved as functional or pseudogenic. Among the roughly 380 genotyped donors, around 81% belonged to the genetic ancestry cluster associated with self-reported Caucasian donors. Typing coverage differed by locus: A, B, C, DRB1 and DQB1 were typed in about 629-640 donors, DQA1 in about 550, DPA1 in over 600, and DPB1 in approximately 450. Rather than using new phenotypic data, the later analysis identified candidate immune exposures from TCR beta sequences and from how often those sequences occurred across donors. Both class I and class II loci were covered by HLA typing, at four-digit resolution. Every repertoire in the discovery cohort had been generated on one and the same sequencing platform. Summary of the overall study and its limitations: Most CMV-associated TCR beta chains appeared to be HLA-restricted in a later analysis, and the HLA associations seemed to be driven largely by CMV exposure. In a later analysis, 16,951 TCR beta sequences were associated with specific HLA alleles at a false discovery rate of 0.05. Most TCR sequences were seen in very few donors, while some public TCRs were found in many individuals. Roughly uniform sequencing depth across donors was assumed in presence/absence analyses, although this assumption may not hold. Several of the top co-occurrence clusters appeared to be linked to parvovirus B19, influenza, CMV and Epstein-Barr virus, according to a later analysis. A total of roughly 160 TCR beta chains were listed by the study as associated with cytomegalovirus. Because some donors lacked HLA typing at each locus, the association tests relied only on the typed subset. A further reported finding was that TCR beta sequences accurately predicted the HLA-A and HLA-B alleles for most subjects in the first cohort. When HLA alleles, especially DR and DQ, strongly co-occurred, TCR associations were difficult to assign to individual alleles. A later analysis found that TCR association rates varied across HLA loci, with DRB1 alleles showing the most associated TCRs and HLA-C alleles the fewest. Fewer than 20 rarely observed V segments, including chromosome 9 orphons, were excluded from the earlier analysis of approximately 500 of the donors because counts were too low. CMV serostatus was the only immune exposure information available for the cohort. In an earlier analysis of 587 of the donors, most TCR beta V segments appeared in productive rearrangements about 87% or about 30% of the time, broadly matching IMGT annotations. The authors suggested that the approach could potentially be generalized to other disease states and immunological phenotypes. A few of the identified cytomegalovirus-associated TCR beta chains were confirmed in vitro to be specific for cytomegalovirus antigens. This cohort had only TCR beta chains sequenced, and the lack of alpha or paired-chain data limited which features could be detected. Because the 87-base-pair reads could not distinguish some IMGT-functional V segments, including TRBV6-2 and TRBV6-3, those segments were excluded. In a later analysis, HLA-associated TCR beta chains showed more clonal expansion and lower generation probabilities than non-associated chains that were equally common. Compared with the approximately 670-donor mean, donors in an Asian-associated ancestry cluster had fewer N-insertions in productive TCRs, according to a later genetic analysis. The sequencing pipeline was judged likely to have produced a cluster of highly shared sequence variants as a technical artifact. The classifier was reported to diagnose cytomegalovirus status with high specificity and sensitivity in both the original and validation cohorts. An association between a missense DCLRE1C variant and V-gene and J-gene trimming of TCR beta chains was found in a later genetic analysis and replicated in an independent cohort. Linkage disequilibrium might explain the correlated functional status among segregating V segments, but an unknown experimental factor could not be excluded.

The cohort comprised 666 healthy bone marrow donors. At the time of sampling, all cohort members were nominally healthy, though unrecorded immune exposures were likely present. CMV serostatus was recorded as positive for roughly 300 and negative for about half of the roughly 700 cohort members, whereas no CMV serostatus was recorded for the donor in question. Every donor gave a peripheral blood sample, and the peripheral blood mononuclear cells from that sample were used for TCR beta sequencing. Genomic DNA was extracted from the blood cell samples with the Qiagen DNeasy Blood Extraction Kit. In the case of this clone: Its specific antigen is unknown. There are no base qualities to consult, and no much larger clone falls within one base.

The library was made by the immunoSEQ multiplex PCR assay. For the multiplex PCR, a mixture combining 60 forward primers for TCR Vbeta segments and 13 reverse primers for TCR Jbeta segments was used. The CDR3 region of rearranged TCR beta genes was amplified from genomic DNA with a multiplex PCR assay. The Illumina HiSeq System was used to sequence the amplified TCR beta libraries as 87-base-pair reads. Regarding the original processing steps: Across the 700 or so repertoires, a later analysis counted tens of millions of unique TCR beta chains, some 11 million of which were shared by at least two donors. To remove PCR and sequencing errors, raw reads were error-corrected and collapsed into unique sequences using a nearest-neighbor algorithm that merged closely related sequences. Alignment of CDR3 sequences to IMGT reference sequences was used to assign V, D and J gene segments. Each retained sequence needed at least a six-nucleotide match to both a V gene segment and a J gene segment. Rearrangements were called productive when the CDR3 lacked stop codons and stayed in frame with V and J; all others were non-productive. Following IMGT convention, CDR3 was defined as the stretch from the second conserved V-encoded cysteine to the conserved J-encoded phenylalanine. The earlier analysis of around 640 of the donors excluded sequences that lacked an unambiguous match to a single V gene segment. An earlier analysis of roughly 590 of the donors called V segments functional above 56.7% productive rearrangements and segregating when the between-donor standard deviation exceeded 5%. To diagnose cytomegalovirus status from the catalog of TCR beta chain sequences, a statistical classification framework was built. A later analysis assigned V and J genes by comparing TCR nucleotide sequences with IMGT/GENE-DB human TR gene sequences. In a later analysis, CDR3 sequences and most-parsimonious VDJ recombination scenarios were assigned using the TCRdist pipeline. In a later analysis, each TCR beta chain was defined by its CDR3 amino acid sequence together with its V-gene family, and reads without a unique V-gene family were excluded. A later analysis removed several hundred highly shared, low-generation-probability nucleotide sequences to deal with suspected cross-contamination and a sequencing artifact. For each public chain, a later analysis derived a clonal expansion index from normalized ranks of inferred template counts within each repertoire. In a later analysis, generation probabilities were computed with a VDJ recombination model fitted to out-of-frame rearrangements, and the resulting probabilities were checked against IGoR. Hypergeometric tests were used in a later analysis to score TCR-TCR, TCR-HLA and TCR-CMV co-occurrence, with a repertoire-size bias correction applied to the TCR pairs. A later analysis estimated false discovery rates by permuting HLA or CMV assignments 20 times. In a later analysis, co-occurring TCRs were grouped using DBSCAN, with TCRdist sequence similarity added in when clustering inside HLA-allele-positive subsets. Co-occurrence clustering excluded repertoires with fewer than 30,000 or more than 120,000 public chains, plus five with anomalous nucleotide sharing. As stored in TCRdb, this immuneACCESS dataset retains in-frame rearrangements with V and J assigned. A fraction of the clones does not appear; measured against another copy, unresolved V genes explain less than half of the discrepancy, and the remainder lacks a known reason. That table is the source of V, J and clone size, and D and trimming were worked out from the DNA. Across this sample there are under 150,000 clones, with around 72% seen only once. The biggest ten clones account for approximately 15% of the sample.

Taken from the germline V gene, the CDR1 and CDR2 loops are SGHRS and YFSETQ. The CDR3 has 14 amino acids, counting the end cysteine and phenylalanine. Kept here is only the CDR3 DNA, which spans 42 bases and is read in frame from base 1. V trim: 4 bases; J trim: 6 bases; unmatched bases: 4. The receptor comes from a human donor in good health. Recombination connected TRBV5-1 to TRBJ1-6, with 7 bases in between that match TRBD1. Sequencing input: PBMCs. CDR3 region: CASSMGQSNSPLHF. The DNA sequence is TGCGCCAGCAGCATGGGACAGTCTAATTCACCCCTCCACTTT.